This T cell receptor beta chain stems from a study of blood T cell repertoires in COVID-19. Authors' methods: The authors estimated nucleated cell counts from reference gene primer amplification. This table comes from immunoSEQ multiplex PCR, and its TCRdb copy is limited to in-frame clones, with some not included. V and J calls and clone size are those listed in that table; D and trimming were worked out from the DNA. This sample has 190,000 or so clones, with around 86% found just once. The V and J ends lost 4 bases and 5 bases respectively, with 9 bases between them. Germline CDR1 GTSNPN, CDR2 SVGIG (reference sequence). CDR3 size: 12 residues.

The source is a middle-aged man with active or convalescent COVID-19. The rearrangement links TRBV30 to TRBJ1-5, with TRBD1 as a possible D gene (6 bases). Sequencing was carried out using peripheral blood. CDR3 protein: CAWNREDQPQHF. In DNA, the CDR3 is TGTGCCTGGAACAGGGAAGATCAGCCCCAGCATTTT.